This T cell receptor (beta chain) was sequenced in a study of T cells after yellow fever vaccination. Regarding the study as a whole: Among all clonotypes, a small share was observed in both CD4 and CD8 compartments.

The V end was cut by 4 bases, the J end by 4 bases, with 13 bases between. The germline CDR1 and CDR2 sequences are SGHAT and FQDESV (reference sequence). The CDR3 totals 14 residues. This clonotype was counted many times. Its antigen is not known. TCRdb reprocessed the 5' RACE reads via MiXCR and lists one record per CDR3 protein. In the table there are about 320,000 distinct CDR3 sequences, roughly 10% of which are singletons. The rearrangement uses TRBV11-1 and TRBJ1-1; maybe TRBD1 (5 bases). The material sequenced was CD4+ T cells sorted from PBMCs, taken 45 days after the yellow fever booster vaccination. The source is a man younger than 35 who received the YFV17D yellow fever vaccine. The CDR3 region has the DNA TGTGCCAGCAGCTACGTCACAGGTTCCACTGAAGCTTTCTTT. It encodes CASSYVTGSTEAFF.